These 2 T cell receptor beta chains share one sample of origin, sequenced in a study of T cell repertoires in cytomegalovirus infection (dated by TCRdb to between 2018 and 2021). TCRdb lists the instrument as Illumina HiSeq 1500. TCRdb redid the processing of the public reads, applying fastp at Q25 and MiXCR, and retained in-frame beta chains. Every distinct CDR3 protein forms one entry, paired with its most common genes and DNA. This sample holds 150,000 to 200,000 distinct CDR3 sequences; nearly 9.5% were observed only once. The top ten constitute roughly 5.1% of the sample. Sample: PBMCs. The origin of the receptors is a human donor in good health (CMV status not recorded). Some clones in this sample may be carry-over from other donors' samples.

This clonotype was detected ten times or more. The J gene is TRBJ2-7, the V gene TRBV28; D may be TRBD1 (6 bases). Germline V lookup: CDR1 MDHEN, CDR2 SYDVKM. CDR3 length equals 17 residues. Trimming stripped 5 bases from V and 3 bases from J, with 23 bases between. The CDR3 DNA reads TGTGCCAGCAGTACCGACCTGGGGGCAGACTTTAACTACGAGCAGTACTTC. This translates into CASSTDLGADFNYEQYF.

This clonotype came up many times. This rearrangement joins TRBV7-2 to TRBJ1-3; D is undetermined. This CDR3 contains 15 residues. Looked up from germline, CDR1 is SGHTA and CDR2 is FQGNSA. Trimming shortened V by 5 bases and J by 2 bases, and 13 bases separated the two germline ends. CDR3 bases: TGTGCCAGCAGCCTCACTGGGGTCGCTGGAAACACCATATATTTT. Translating it yields CASSLTGVAGNTIYF.